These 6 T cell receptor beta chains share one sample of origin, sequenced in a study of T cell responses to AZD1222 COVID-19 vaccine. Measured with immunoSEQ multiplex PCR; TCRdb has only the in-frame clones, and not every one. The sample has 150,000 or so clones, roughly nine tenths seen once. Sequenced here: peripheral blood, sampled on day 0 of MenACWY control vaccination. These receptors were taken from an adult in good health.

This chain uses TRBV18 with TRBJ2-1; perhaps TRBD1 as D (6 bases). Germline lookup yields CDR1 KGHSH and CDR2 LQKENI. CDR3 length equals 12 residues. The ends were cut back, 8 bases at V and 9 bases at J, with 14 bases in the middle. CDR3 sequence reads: CASGQIESEQFF. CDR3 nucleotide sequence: TGTGCCAGCGGACAGATTGAGAGTGAGCAGTTCTTC.

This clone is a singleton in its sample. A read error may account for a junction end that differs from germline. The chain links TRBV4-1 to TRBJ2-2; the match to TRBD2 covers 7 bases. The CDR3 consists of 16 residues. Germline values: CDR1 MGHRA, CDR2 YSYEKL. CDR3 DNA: TGCGCCCGCAGCCGAGGTGGGGGACTAAACACCGGGGAGCTGTTTTTT. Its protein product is CARSRGGGLNTGELFF.

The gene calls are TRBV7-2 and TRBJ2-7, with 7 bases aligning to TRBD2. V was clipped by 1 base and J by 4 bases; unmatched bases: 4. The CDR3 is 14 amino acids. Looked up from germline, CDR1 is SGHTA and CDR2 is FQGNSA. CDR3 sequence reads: CASSLDFSGYEQYF. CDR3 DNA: TGTGCCAGCAGCTTAGATTTTAGCGGGTACGAGCAGTACTTC.

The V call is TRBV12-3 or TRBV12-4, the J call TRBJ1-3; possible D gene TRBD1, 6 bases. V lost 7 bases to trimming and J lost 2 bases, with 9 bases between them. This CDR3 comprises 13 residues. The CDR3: CASNTGTGNTIYF. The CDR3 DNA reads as TGTGCCAGCAATACAGGGACTGGAAACACCATATATTTT.

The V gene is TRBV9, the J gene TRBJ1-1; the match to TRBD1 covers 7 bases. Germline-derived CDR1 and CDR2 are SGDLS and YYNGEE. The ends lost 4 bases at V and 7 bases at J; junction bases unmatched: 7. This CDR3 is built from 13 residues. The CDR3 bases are TGTGCCAGCAGCTTCGGACAGGCGAGTGAAGCTTTCTTT. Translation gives CASSFGQASEAFF.

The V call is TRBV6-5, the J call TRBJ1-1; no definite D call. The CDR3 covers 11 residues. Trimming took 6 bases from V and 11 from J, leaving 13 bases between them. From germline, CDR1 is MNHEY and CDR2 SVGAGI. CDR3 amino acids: CASSDGRGAFF. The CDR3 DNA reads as TGTGCCAGCAGCGACGGGCGAGGGGCTTTCTTT.